This T cell receptor (beta chain) was retrieved from a study of monozygotic twins with inflammatory bowel disease. TCRdb re-called the 5' RACE reads; every CDR3 protein appears as one record, without DNA. In all, the sample yields over 110,000 distinct CDR3 sequences. The specimen sequenced was blood. This sequence was found in a human donor with ulcerative colitis or Crohn's disease, or a healthy co-twin of an affected twin (not recorded which).

CDR3 sequence reads: CSVPGQRNQPQHF. V and J are TRBV20-1 and TRBJ1-5; with no DNA, the TCRdb D assignment of TRBD1 cannot be verified. The CDR3 contains 13 residues. Germline V gene lookup returns CDR1 DFQATT and CDR2 SNEGSKA (reference sequence).